These 10 T cell receptor beta chains were sequenced from one sample in a study of T-cell reconstitution after alpha-beta-depleted transplantation in children. Preparation of the TCRbeta library involved a method that used unique molecular identifiers. TCRdb re-analysed the PCR reads in MiXCR, keeping a single row per CDR3 protein. In the table there are over 150,000 distinct CDR3 sequences, just over 14% of which are singletons. Here the sequenced sample was PBMCs from the stem cell graft donor, taken from the stem cell graft. Receptors were obtained from a human donor who donated a stem cell graft to a child with acute lymphoblastic leukemia.

This clonotype has at least ten counts. J is TRBJ2-5 and V is TRBV29-1; TRBD1 aligns across 9 bases. V dropped 4 bases and J dropped 1; count of bases not matched to a gene: 7. Germline-derived CDR1 and CDR2 are SQVTM and ANQGSEA. This CDR3 comprises 15 residues. This chain's CDR3 is CSVGRGQGVQETQYF. CDR3 DNA sequence: TGCAGCGTTGGAAGGGGACAGGGAGTCCAAGAGACCCAGTACTTC.

The CDR3 bases are TGCGCCAGCAGCTCGGGGCCCGGAGGTTATCAGCCCCAGCATTTT. It encodes CASSSGPGGYQPQHF. The chain carries TRBV5-1 and TRBJ1-5; possibly TRBD1 for D (5 bases). This CDR3 comprises 15 residues. V lost 3 bases and J 5 bases, leaving 15 bases between the germline ends. Germline assignment: CDR1 SGHRS and CDR2 YFSETQ.

This clonotype was detected many times. CDR3 sequence: CASTIGDRLYEQYF. The CDR3 DNA follows: TGTGCCAGCACGATCGGGGACAGACTTTACGAGCAGTACTTC. V is TRBV12-3 or TRBV12-4 and J is TRBJ2-7; 7 bases are a match to TRBD1. The length of the CDR3 is 14 residues. J gave up 4 bases and V 7 bases, and 10 bases lay outside the gene matches.

This clonotype was observed at least ten times. V is TRBV28 and J is TRBJ1-1; 9 bases fit TRBD1. The germline V gene encodes CDR1 MDHEN and CDR2 SYDVKM. V shed 6 bases and J 1 base; nucleotides not matched to a gene: 9. The CDR3 loop spans 16 amino acids. The CDR3 DNA sequence: TGTGCCAGCAGCCCCTCTCCGGGACAGGGGAACACTGAAGCTTTCTTT. Encoded protein: CASSPSPGQGNTEAFF.

The chain has TRBV4-1 and TRBJ1-5; D is undetermined. The length of the CDR3 is 14 residues. Germline V gives CDR1 MGHRA, CDR2 YSYEKL. Trimming left V 1 base short and J 5 bases short, with 9 bases between. CDR3 region: CASSQVFRDQPQHF. The DNA of the CDR3 is TGCGCCAGCAGCCAAGTCTTCCGGGATCAGCCCCAGCATTTT.

About this clonotype: A much larger clone differs from this one at a single base, so this may be a read error. The gene calls are TRBV20-1 and TRBJ2-1, with 7 positions matching TRBD2. Germline CDR1 DFQATT, CDR2 SNEGSKA (reference sequence). V lost 6 bases to trimming and J lost 10 bases; unmatched junction nucleotides: 12. CDR3 length: 13 amino acids. The CDR3 loop reads CSAISGMAREQFF. The CDR3 region has the DNA TGCAGTGCCATAAGCGGGATGGCCCGAGAGCAGTTCTTC.

This clonotype was seen repeatedly, ten times or more. V is TRBV11-1 and J is TRBJ1-4; D possibly corresponds to TRBD1 (6 bases). V lost 3 bases and J lost 7, with 9 bases in between. The CDR3 contains 13 residues. CDR1 is SGHAT and CDR2 is FQDESV in the germline V gene (reference sequence). The CDR3: CASSFQGSEKLFF. The CDR3 bases are TGTGCCAGCAGCTTCCAGGGGAGTGAAAAACTGTTTTTT. Full variable domain (outside the CDR3, taken from reference TRBV11-1 and TRBJ1-4): EAEVAQSPRYKITEKSQAVAFWCDPISGHATLYWYRQILGQGPELLVQFQDESVVDDSQLPKDRFSAERLKGVDSTLKIQPAELGDSAMYLCASSFQGSEKLFFGSGTQLSVL.

This clonotype occurred a few times. The genes are TRBV29-1 and TRBJ2-5; a weak D match, TRBD1 (5 bases). The V end was cut by 6 bases, the J end by 3 bases, with 20 bases between. This CDR3 contains 15 residues. Germline V gene lookup returns CDR1 SQVTM and CDR2 ANQGSEA. The CDR3 reads CSVRDLDSPEETQYF. The CDR3 bases are TGCAGCGTCCGCGACCTCGACAGTCCCGAAGAGACCCAGTACTTC.

Many counts were recorded for this clonotype. The rearrangement links TRBV5-6 to TRBJ2-2; perhaps D is TRBD1 or TRBD2 (5 bases each). CDR1 is SGHDT and CDR2 is YYEEEE in the germline V gene. This CDR3 region has 15 residues. Trimming removed 0 bases at V and 3 bases at J, with 9 bases between. This chain's CDR3 is CASSLGGAHTGELFF. CDR3 DNA sequence: TGTGCCAGCAGCTTGGGAGGGGCCCACACCGGGGAGCTGTTTTTT. Filled out from reference TRBV5-6 and TRBJ2-2, the complete variable domain reads DAGVTQSPTHLIKTRGQQVTLRCSPKSGHDTVSWYQQALGQGPQFIFQYYEEEERQRGNFPDRFSGHQFPNYSSELNVNALLLGDSALYLCASSLGGAHTGELFFGEGSRLTVL.

V is TRBV5-6 and J is TRBJ1-1; possible D gene TRBD1, 6 bases. The CDR3 contains 16 residues. Germline V CDR1 and CDR2: SGHDT, YYEEEE. The germline V and J ends were trimmed by 4 bases and 1 base, with 17 bases remaining between them. The CDR3 protein is CASSPYPGHRNTEAFF. The CDR3 DNA sequence: TGTGCCAGCAGCCCATACCCGGGACATAGGAACACTGAAGCTTTCTTT. Combining the CDR3 with reference TRBV5-6 and TRBJ1-1 gives the whole variable domain DAGVTQSPTHLIKTRGQQVTLRCSPKSGHDTVSWYQQALGQGPQFIFQYYEEEERQRGNFPDRFSGHQFPNYSSELNVNALLLGDSALYLCASSPYPGHRNTEAFFGQGTRLTVV.